The rows below give T cell receptor beta chains drawn from one sample of a study of T cell changes during pregnancy in multiple sclerosis. TCRdb's copy holds only in-frame clones and misses some; the assay was immunoSEQ multiplex PCR. The sample holds more than 90,000 clones; about 94% are singletons and the top ten take more than 1.5%. The sequencing used peripheral blood, collected in the third trimester of pregnancy. The receptors stem from a female donor with multiple sclerosis, enrolled in a pregnancy study. The CDR3 runs from the conserved cysteine through the conserved F or W. The size of a clone is reported for some rows only, either as once, few or many, or as a class for expanded clones.

j_gene: TRBJ1-2
v_gene: TRBV27
abundance: once
CDR3aa: CASSLSAGYGYTF

j_gene: TRBJ2-7
v_gene: TRBV28
abundance: .
CDR3aa: CASSLGAGGGSFYEQYF

j_gene: TRBJ1-5
v_gene: TRBV5-8
abundance: .
CDR3aa: CASSLRTGGVNQPQHF

j_gene: TRBJ2-7
v_gene: TRBV28
abundance: .
CDR3aa: CASSLWTTRRLGEQYF

j_gene: TRBJ1-1
v_gene: TRBV2
abundance: .
CDR3aa: CASSEPGPGIPGSAFF

j_gene: TRBJ1-1
v_gene: TRBV6-1
abundance: .
CDR3aa: CASSEIVLRGDTEAFF

j_gene: TRBJ2-3
v_gene: TRBV5-1
abundance: .
CDR3aa: CASSQLAGGSTDTQYF

j_gene: TRBJ2-3
v_gene: TRBV18
abundance: .
CDR3aa: CASSPKRRLAGGLVDTQYF

j_gene: TRBJ2-1
v_gene: TRBV18
abundance: few
CDR3aa: CASSPGLAGGQVEQFF

j_gene: TRBJ1-5
v_gene: TRBV19
abundance: .
CDR3aa: CASSIGHRGWSNQPQHF

j_gene: TRBJ1-1
v_gene: TRBV18
abundance: .
CDR3aa: CASSRAGTEAFF

j_gene: TRBJ2-3
v_gene: TRBV7-6
abundance: .
CDR3aa: CASSLRSSGRGTDTQYF

j_gene: TRBJ2-5
v_gene: TRBV5-1
abundance: .
CDR3aa: CASSGLGTSQETQYF

j_gene: TRBJ2-3
v_gene: TRBV5-1
abundance: .
CDR3aa: CASRIGGTDTQYF

j_gene: TRBJ1-5
v_gene: TRBV29-1
abundance: .
CDR3aa: CSADWTGAFNQPQHF

j_gene: TRBJ1-1
v_gene: TRBV18
abundance: few
CDR3aa: CASSPTGSMNTEAFF

j_gene: TRBJ1-1
v_gene: TRBV7-9
abundance: .
CDR3aa: CASSLGAGGMNTEAFF

j_gene: TRBJ1-4
v_gene: TRBV10-1
abundance: .
CDR3aa: CASSELRGQDEKLFF

j_gene: TRBJ2-5
v_gene: TRBV10-3
abundance: .
CDR3aa: CAISESAGRPETQYF

j_gene: TRBJ2-7
v_gene: TRBV7-9
abundance: .
CDR3aa: CASSLVSTSYEQYF

j_gene: TRBJ2-3
v_gene: TRBV30
abundance: .
CDR3aa: CAWISRAGLSDTQYF

j_gene: TRBJ2-3
v_gene: TRBV5-1
abundance: .
CDR3aa: CASSFGQGTDTQYF

j_gene: TRBJ2-2
v_gene: TRBV19
abundance: .
CDR3aa: CASSLTGTGELFF

j_gene: TRBJ2-7
v_gene: TRBV7-3
abundance: .
CDR3aa: CASSFSGSSYEQYF

j_gene: TRBJ1-1
v_gene: TRBV6-6
abundance: .
CDR3aa: CASWGGNTEAFF

j_gene: TRBJ2-5
v_gene: TRBV5-1
abundance: .
CDR3aa: CASSPGTPQETQYF

j_gene: TRBJ2-2
v_gene: TRBV28
abundance: .
CDR3aa: CASRLQGVAGELFF

j_gene: TRBJ2-7
v_gene: TRBV25-1
abundance: .
CDR3aa: CASSDRVRGEQYF

j_gene: TRBJ1-1
v_gene: TRBV15
abundance: .
CDR3aa: CATSRDVRQLNTEAFF

j_gene: TRBJ2-1
v_gene: TRBV19
abundance: .
CDR3aa: CASSIGAGVPYNEQFF

j_gene: TRBJ2-7
v_gene: TRBV25-1
abundance: .
CDR3aa: CASSTGGAAYEQYF

j_gene: TRBJ2-5
v_gene: TRBV5-5
abundance: .
CDR3aa: CASSPRMQETQYF

j_gene: TRBJ1-6
v_gene: TRBV27
abundance: .
CDR3aa: CASSLLTGGNSPLHF

j_gene: TRBJ2-1
v_gene: TRBV10-3
abundance: .
CDR3aa: CAIRGGGLDLDNEQFF

j_gene: TRBJ2-1
v_gene: TRBV28
abundance: .
CDR3aa: CASNSGHLNEQFF

j_gene: TRBJ2-7
v_gene: TRBV6-1
abundance: .
CDR3aa: CASSLVGGSYEQYF

j_gene: TRBJ2-3
v_gene: TRBV7-2
abundance: .
CDR3aa: CATSLGGVSTDTQYF

j_gene: TRBJ2-2
v_gene: TRBV28
abundance: .
CDR3aa: CASSLPLGELFF

j_gene: TRBJ1-1
v_gene: TRBV7-6
abundance: .
CDR3aa: CASSLALRQDSNTEAFF

j_gene: TRBJ2-7
v_gene: TRBV4-2
abundance: once
CDR3aa: CASSQASGGRPSYEQYF

j_gene: TRBJ2-7
v_gene: TRBV20-1
abundance: .
CDR3aa: CSARQGIEQYF

j_gene: TRBJ2-1
v_gene: TRBV5-4
abundance: .
CDR3aa: CASSLDVVAGENEQFF

j_gene: TRBJ1-1
v_gene: TRBV19
abundance: .
CDR3aa: CASSATTGARTEAFF

j_gene: TRBJ1-2
v_gene: TRBV13
abundance: .
CDR3aa: CASGLTYGYTF

j_gene: TRBJ2-2
v_gene: TRBV5-1
abundance: .
CDR3aa: CASRSGANTGELFF

j_gene: TRBJ2-6
v_gene: TRBV5-4
abundance: .
CDR3aa: CASTQVAGSGANVLTF

j_gene: TRBJ2-3
v_gene: TRBV10-3
abundance: .
CDR3aa: CATFPGQARTDTQYF

j_gene: TRBJ2-5
v_gene: TRBV7-8
abundance: .
CDR3aa: CASSRPTGEETQYF

j_gene: TRBJ1-5
v_gene: TRBV6-1
abundance: few
CDR3aa: CASSVWGENQPQHF

j_gene: TRBJ1-3
v_gene: TRBV7-6
abundance: .
CDR3aa: CASSYDRGPPGNTIYF

j_gene: TRBJ2-7
v_gene: TRBV5-1
abundance: .
CDR3aa: CASRPGQGAYEQYF

j_gene: TRBJ2-3
v_gene: TRBV6-1
abundance: .
CDR3aa: CASSEVFLDTQYF

j_gene: TRBJ2-1
v_gene: TRBV13
abundance: .
CDR3aa: CASSFETSGGINEQFF

j_gene: TRBJ2-3
v_gene: TRBV7-9
abundance: .
CDR3aa: CASSSGQGGTDTQYF

j_gene: TRBJ1-4
v_gene: TRBV7-2
abundance: .
CDR3aa: CASSFDRGREKLFF

j_gene: TRBJ1-1
v_gene: TRBV19
abundance: few
CDR3aa: CASSRGKGANTEAFF

j_gene: TRBJ1-6
v_gene: TRBV6-5
abundance: few
CDR3aa: CASKEQGENSPLHF

j_gene: TRBJ2-2
v_gene: TRBV7-2
abundance: .
CDR3aa: CASSPTSGRLYTGELFF

j_gene: TRBJ2-1
v_gene: TRBV5-3
abundance: .
CDR3aa: CARSVKGRSSYNEQFF